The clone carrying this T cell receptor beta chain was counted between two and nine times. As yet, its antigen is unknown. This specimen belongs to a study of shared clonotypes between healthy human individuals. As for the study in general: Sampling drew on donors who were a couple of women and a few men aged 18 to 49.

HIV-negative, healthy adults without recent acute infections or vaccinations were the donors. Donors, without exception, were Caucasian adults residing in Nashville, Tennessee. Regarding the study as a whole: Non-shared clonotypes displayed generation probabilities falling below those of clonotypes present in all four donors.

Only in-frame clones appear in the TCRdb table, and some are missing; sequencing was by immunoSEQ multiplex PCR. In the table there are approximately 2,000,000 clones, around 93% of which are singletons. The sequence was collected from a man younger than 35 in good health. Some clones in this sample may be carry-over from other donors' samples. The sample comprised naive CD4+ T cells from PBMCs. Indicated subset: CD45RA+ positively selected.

Written as DNA, the CDR3 is TGTGCCAGCAGCTTTATGGCGGGGGTCCCCACCGGGGAGCTGTTTTTT. It codes for CASSFMAGVPTGELFF. V and J are TRBV7-2 and TRBJ2-2, with 7 bases fitting TRBD2. Germline V gene sequence: CDR1 SGHTA, CDR2 FQGNSA. The CDR3 loop spans 16 amino acids. The ends lost 3 bases at V and 4 bases at J; junction bases unmatched: 8.